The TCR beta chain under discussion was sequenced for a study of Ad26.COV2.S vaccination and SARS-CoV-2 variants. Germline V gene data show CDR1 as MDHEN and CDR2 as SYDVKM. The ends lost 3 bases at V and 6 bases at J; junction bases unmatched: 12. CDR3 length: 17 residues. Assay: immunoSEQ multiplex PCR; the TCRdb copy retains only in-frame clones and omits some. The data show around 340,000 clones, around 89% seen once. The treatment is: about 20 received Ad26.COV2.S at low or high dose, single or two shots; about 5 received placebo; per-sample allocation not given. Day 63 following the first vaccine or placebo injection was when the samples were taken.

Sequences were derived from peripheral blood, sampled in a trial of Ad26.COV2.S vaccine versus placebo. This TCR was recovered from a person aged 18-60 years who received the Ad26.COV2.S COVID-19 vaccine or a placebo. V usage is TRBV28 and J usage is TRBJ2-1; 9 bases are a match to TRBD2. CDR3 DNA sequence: TGTGCCAGCAGTTTTGAGTTTAGCGGGAGAGGGAGCAATGAGCAGTTCTTC. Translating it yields CASSFEFSGRGSNEQFF.